The 21 T cell receptor beta chains below were found in one sample sequenced in a study of blood T cell repertoires in COVID-19. Sequenced by immunoSEQ multiplex PCR; TCRdb stores in-frame clones only, minus some. The table has under 300,000 clones, around 86% seen once; the top ten hold about 2.2%. The sequenced material came from peripheral blood. Source of these receptors: a man between 25 and 39 years old who had recovered from COVID-19.

The chain carries TRBV6-5 and TRBJ2-7, with 7 bases that match TRBD1. The trim removed 2 bases at V and 3 bases at J, leaving 1 base unmatched. Looked up from germline, CDR1 is MNHEY and CDR2 is SVGAGI. The CDR3 contains 13 residues. The CDR3 DNA reads TGTGCCAGCAGTTACGACAGGGACTACGAGCAGTACTTC. This translates into CASSYDRDYEQYF.

This clone was found once. The chain has TRBV3-1 (or the pseudogene TRBV3-2) and TRBJ1-4, with 9 bases identical to TRBD1. The V segment lost 0 bases and the J segment 4 bases; nucleotides outside the gene matches: 3. From germline, CDR1 is LGHDT and CDR2 YNNKEL (reference sequence). The CDR3 totals 16 residues. The CDR3 sequence is CASSQDWGQGNEKLFF. CDR3 DNA sequence: TGTGCCAGCAGCCAAGATTGGGGACAGGGTAATGAAAAACTGTTTTTT.

The V gene is TRBV21-1, the J gene TRBJ2-7; TRBD1 is taken as the D call from the table, unchecked against the DNA. TRBV21-1 is a recognized pseudogene. The CDR3 totals 12 residues. CDR3 sequence (DNA): TGTGCCAGCCCCCGGACAGACTACGAGCAGTACTTC. Residues: CASPRTDYEQYF.

This rearrangement joins TRBV7-9 to TRBJ1-6; TRBD1 is a possible D gene (5 bases). CDR3 size: 16 residues. Between the trimmed V and J ends, which lost 4 bases and 0 bases, there was a span of 10 bases. Germline CDR1 reads SEHNR; CDR2 reads FQNEAQ (reference sequence). CDR3 nucleotides: TGTGCCAGCAGCTGGGGCCAGAGCTCCTATAATTCACCCCTCCACTTT. Translation: CASSWGQSSYNSPLHF.

The chain couples TRBV12-3 or TRBV12-4 to TRBJ1-2, with a weak D call TRBD1 (6 bases). The V end was cut by 6 bases, the J end by 4 bases, with 12 bases between. The CDR3 totals 13 residues. The CDR3 nucleotides are TGTGCCAGCAGCGAAGGGGGTCCCTATGGCTACACCTTC. Translated: CASSEGGPYGYTF.

The V and J genes are TRBV20-1 and TRBJ2-5; D is undetermined. The V gene lost 3 bases and the J gene lost 5 bases, with 10 bases spanning the gap. CDR3 length: 12 amino acids. The germline V gene encodes CDR1 DFQATT and CDR2 SNEGSKA (reference sequence). The CDR3 protein is CSASGLMETQYF. CDR3 DNA sequence: TGCAGTGCTAGTGGGCTGATGGAGACCCAGTACTTC.

This clone was recorded a few times. The chain joins TRBV6-5 to TRBJ1-1; 7 bases are a match to TRBD1. This CDR3 region has 12 residues. CDR1 and CDR2 from the germline V gene are MNHEY and SVGAGI. With V trimmed by 5 bases and J by 10 bases, 7 bases remained unmatched. CDR3 protein: CASSRQGHGAFF. In nucleotides, the CDR3 is TGTGCCAGCAGTCGACAGGGTCATGGAGCTTTCTTT.

V and J are TRBV5-5 and TRBJ1-4, with D possibly matching TRBD1 (5 bases). The germline CDR1 and CDR2 sequences are SGHKS and YYEKEE (reference sequence). The ends were cut back, 2 bases at V and 3 bases at J, with 8 bases in the middle. The CDR3 is 14 residues long. The CDR3, as DNA: TGTGCCAGCAGCTTCCCGGGGGCTAATGAAAAACTGTTTTTT. Amino acids: CASSFPGANEKLFF.

This clone came up once. Other DNA sequences within the sample encode an identical CDR3. The V call is TRBV10-1, the J call TRBJ1-5; weak D call: TRBD1 (5 bases). Trimming removed 3 bases from V and 7 bases from J, with 13 bases in between. The V gene's germline CDR1 is WNHNN and CDR2 SYGVQD (reference sequence). The CDR3 spans 14 residues. The CDR3 region is CASSDSGGDQPQHF. The CDR3 bases are TGCGCCAGCAGTGATTCGGGAGGGGACCAGCCCCAGCATTTT.

The chain joins TRBV2 to TRBJ2-5; D unresolved. Germline CDR1 is SNHLY and CDR2 is FYNNEI. V lost 5 bases to trimming and J lost 3 bases, with 10 bases between them. This CDR3 region has 13 residues. CDR3 amino acids: CASSLEREETQYF. The CDR3 bases are TGTGCCAGCAGTCTTGAACGGGAAGAGACCCAGTACTTC.

J is TRBJ1-6 and V is TRBV5-4, with 10 bases identical to TRBD1. The V gene's germline CDR1 is SGHNT and CDR2 YYREEE (reference sequence). The CDR3 spans 17 residues. V trimming: 10 bases; J trimming: 8 bases; junction bases outside the gene matches: 18. CDR3 protein: CAGRDRGGNPLDSPLHF. The CDR3 region has the DNA TGTGCCGGGAGGGACAGGGGTGGGAACCCCTTGGATTCACCCCTCCACTTT.

CDR3 in DNA: TGTGCCAGCAGCTTATATTCAGGGCAGGGCCAGCCCCAGCATTTT. The encoded protein is CASSLYSGQGQPQHF. The J gene is TRBJ1-5, the V gene TRBV7-2; TRBD1 is a possible D gene (5 bases). The CDR3 is 15 residues long. Per germline, CDR1 SGHTA and CDR2 FQGNSA. V was clipped by 2 bases and J by 7 bases, with 15 bases between them.

The V gene is TRBV29-1, the J gene TRBJ1-2; D is perhaps TRBD1 (5 bases). CDR1 is SQVTM, CDR2 ANQGSEA, per germline. V lost 7 bases, J lost 0 bases, and 12 bases lay in between. This CDR3 comprises 13 residues. In DNA form, the CDR3 reads TGCAGCGCCGCGGGGCAGACTAACTATGGCTACACCTTC. It encodes CSAAGQTNYGYTF.

This chain links TRBV30 with TRBJ2-5; 10 positions match TRBD1. Germline-derived CDR1 and CDR2 are GTSNPN and SVGIG (reference sequence). With V trimmed by 2 bases and J by 4 bases, 16 bases remained unmatched. This CDR3 region has 18 residues. As DNA, the CDR3 is TGTGCCTGGAGTCCAACCTCCCCTACGGACAGGGGGGGAGAGACCCAGTACTTC. It specifies CAWSPTSPTDRGGETQYF. Using reference TRBV30 and TRBJ2-5 for the parts outside the CDR3, the full variable domain is SQTIHQWPATLVQPVGSPLSLECTVEGTSNPNLYWYRQAAGRGLQLLFYSVGIGQISSEVPQNLSASRPQDRQFILSSKKLLLSDSGFYLCAWSPTSPTDRGGETQYFGPGTRLLVL.

The V gene is TRBV6-4, the J gene TRBJ2-7, with 8 bases that match TRBD1. The V and J ends lost 4 bases and 3 bases, in that order; junction bases with no gene match: 8. The V gene's germline CDR1 is MRHNA and CDR2 SNTAGT. The CDR3 totals 15 residues. In DNA form, the CDR3 reads TGTGCCAGCAGTGCCGCGACAGGGGAGGTCTACGAGCAGTACTTC. Residues: CASSAATGEVYEQYF.

V gene TRBV7-9 combines with J gene TRBJ2-5; 10 bases are shared with TRBD1. V dropped 8 bases and J dropped 2; count of bases not matched to a gene: 11. CDR1 SEHNR and CDR2 FQNEAQ come from the germline V gene (reference sequence). The length of the CDR3 is 16 residues. The CDR3 nucleotides are TGTGCCAGCGCCTCTATTAGGGGACAGGGGCAAGAGACCCAGTACTTC. It is translated as CASASIRGQGQETQYF.

This clone appeared once. The gene calls are TRBV27 and TRBJ2-1, with 8 bases matching TRBD1. Unmatched junction bases numbered 5, after V lost 3 bases and J lost 7 bases. Germline values: CDR1 MNHEY, CDR2 SMNVEV (reference sequence). The CDR3 is 14 amino acids. The CDR3 nucleotides are TGTGCCAGCAGTTTGGACAGGGACCGGAATGAGCAGTTCTTC. It is translated as CASSLDRDRNEQFF.

This clone was seen only a few times. This chain joins TRBV9 and TRBJ1-2; 9 nucleotides match TRBD1. CDR3 length: 12 amino acids. V was pared by 5 bases and J by 7 bases, with 3 bases of the junction left unmatched. The germline V gene has CDR1 SGDLS and CDR2 YYNGEE. The CDR3 DNA sequence: TGTGCCAGCAGGAGACAGGGGGGTGGCTACACCTTC. As protein: CASRRQGGGYTF.

This clone was observed once. This chain uses TRBV12-3 or TRBV12-4 with TRBJ2-7; D is unclear. The CDR3 runs to 12 residues. The V end lost 3 bases, the J end lost 2 bases, and 5 bases lay between the germline ends. The CDR3 region is CASSFVTYEQYF. CDR3 in DNA: TGTGCCAGCAGTTTCGTTACCTACGAGCAGTACTTC.

V is TRBV7-8 and J is TRBJ1-1; D remains unclear. This CDR3 is 15 amino acids long. Per the germline V gene, CDR1 is SGHVS and CDR2 is FQNEAQ. V was trimmed by 1 base and J by 1 base, leaving 10 bases between them. The CDR3 spells CASSLVLIGNTEAFF. CDR3 nucleotides: TGTGCCAGCAGCTTAGTACTAATCGGGAACACTGAAGCTTTCTTT.

This chain uses TRBV14 with TRBJ2-1; 14 nucleotides agree with TRBD2. The germline V gene has CDR1 SGHDN and CDR2 FVKESK. The CDR3 contains 14 residues. With V trimmed by 3 bases and J by 11 bases, 3 bases remained unmatched. CDR3 in amino acids: CASSQRLAGGKQFF. The DNA for the CDR3 is TGTGCCAGCAGCCAGAGACTAGCGGGGGGGAAGCAGTTCTTC.